These 21 T cell receptor beta chains originate from one sample sequenced in a study of T cell responses to AZD1222 COVID-19 vaccine. TCRdb's table, derived via immunoSEQ multiplex PCR, lists solely in-frame clones and lacks some. The sample shows around 100,000 clones, 85% of them seen only once. Sample: peripheral blood, taken 28 days after the second AZD1222 dose. The receptors originated from an adult who received the AZD1222 COVID-19 vaccine.

V gene TRBV4-1 combines with J gene TRBJ1-1; perhaps TRBD1 as D (5 bases). V was trimmed by 3 bases and J by 11 bases, leaving 19 bases between them. The CDR3 has 14 amino acids. The germline V gene has CDR1 MGHRA and CDR2 YSYEKL. The CDR3: CASSHPGLTVRAFF. The CDR3 nucleotides are TGCGCCAGCAGCCACCCGGGACTAACGGTCCGGGCTTTCTTT.

V usage is TRBV5-1 and J usage is TRBJ2-7; D tentatively reads TRBD1 or TRBD2 (5 bases each). The length of the CDR3 is 13 residues. V was shortened by 4 bases and J by 3 bases, with 11 bases between the two germline ends. Germline CDR1 SGHRS, CDR2 YFSETQ. CDR3 sequence reads: CASSEGPGYEQYF. CDR3 DNA: TGCGCCAGCAGCGAGGGACCTGGCTACGAGCAGTACTTC.

The chain recombines TRBV4-3 with TRBJ2-1, with 10 bases aligning to TRBD2. Germline CDR1 LGHNA, CDR2 YSLEER. V was pared by 4 bases and J by 3 bases, with 6 bases of the junction left unmatched. The CDR3 is 16 amino acids. The CDR3 bases are TGCGCCAGCAGCCCCAGAGGGACTAGCGACTACAATGAGCAGTTCTTC. It encodes CASSPRGTSDYNEQFF.

CDR3 loop: CASRGRGTGELFF. CDR3 DNA: TGCGCCAGCCGGGGGCGGGGGACCGGGGAGCTGTTTTTT. The V gene is TRBV10-2, the J gene TRBJ2-2; D is possibly TRBD2 (7 bases). V was clipped by 8 bases and J by 5 bases, with 12 bases between them. CDR1 and CDR2 from the germline V gene are WSHSY and SAAADI. This CDR3 spans 13 amino acids.

The chain recombines TRBV18 with TRBJ2-5; 7 nucleotides line up with TRBD1. CDR1 KGHSH and CDR2 LQKENI come from the germline V gene. With V trimmed by 6 bases and J by 1 base, 8 bases remained unmatched. The CDR3 contains 15 residues. CDR3 sequence reads: CASSPTQGPQETQYF. CDR3 nucleotide sequence: TGTGCCAGCTCTCCCACACAGGGGCCCCAAGAGACCCAGTACTTC.

The gene calls are TRBV10-1 and TRBJ1-4, with 7 bases aligning to TRBD1. In germline, CDR1 is WNHNN, CDR2 SYGVQD (reference sequence). Germline trimming cut 0 bases from V and 8 bases from J; bases unmatched to any gene: 3. This CDR3 is 14 amino acids long. Here the CDR3 reads CASSESRGREKLFF. The DNA for the CDR3 is TGCGCCAGCAGTGAGTCAAGGGGGCGCGAAAAACTGTTTTTT.

This clone has just one count. The chain has TRBV19 and TRBJ2-2; possible D gene TRBD2, 6 bases. This CDR3 region has 13 residues. Germline lookup yields CDR1 LNHDA and CDR2 SQIVND (reference sequence). Trimming took off 5 bases at V and 14 bases at J, with 18 bases between the two ends. The CDR3 sequence: CASSPAGSTGLFF. The CDR3 nucleotides read TGTGCCAGTAGTCCAGCGGGTTCGACTGGCCTGTTTTTT.

The CDR3 sequence: CASNSERTGRNYGYTF. CDR3 DNA: TGTGCCAGCAACTCCGAAAGGACAGGGAGAAACTATGGCTACACCTTC. The gene calls are TRBV21-1 and TRBJ1-2; TRBD1, the table's D call, lacks a check against the DNA. TRBV21-1 is given as a pseudogene. This CDR3 is 16 amino acids long.

The J gene is TRBJ1-2, the V gene TRBV18; D is unresolved. The CDR3 is made up of 15 amino acids. Germline V gives CDR1 KGHSH, CDR2 LQKENI. V lost 0 bases and J lost 2, with 10 bases in between. The CDR3 DNA reads TGTGCCAGCTCACCACCCATCAGGTTAAACTATGGCTACACCTTC. This codes for CASSPPIRLNYGYTF.

This clone was counted between two and nine times. The chain is built from TRBV19 and TRBJ1-3; D is uncertain. The CDR3 loop spans 12 amino acids. CDR1 and CDR2 from the germline V gene are LNHDA and SQIVND (reference sequence). The V end was cut by 0 bases, the J end by 3 bases, with 0 bases between. The CDR3 protein is CASSIDGNTIYF. The CDR3, as DNA: TGTGCCAGTAGTATAGATGGAAACACCATATATTTT.

CDR3 residues: CATSAGSSYNEQFF. For the CDR3, the DNA is TGTGCCACCAGCGCGGGGTCTTCCTACAATGAGCAGTTCTTC. The chain couples TRBV15 to TRBJ2-1, with a weak D call TRBD2 (6 bases). The CDR3 spans 14 residues. In germline, CDR1 is LNHNV, CDR2 YYDKDF (reference sequence). Trimming took off 5 bases at V and 1 base at J, with 9 bases between the two ends.

The chain links TRBV7-8 to TRBJ2-7; 8 bases align to TRBD2. In germline, CDR1 is SGHVS, CDR2 FQNEAQ. V shed 3 bases and J 3 bases; nucleotides not matched to a gene: 10. There are 16 residues in the CDR3. CDR3 DNA sequence: TGTGCCAGCAGCTTGAACCGGGGGGGGACTGGCTACGAGCAGTACTTC. It is translated as CASSLNRGGTGYEQYF. The full variable domain, in which reference TRBV7-8 and TRBJ2-7 provide the parts outside the CDR3, is GAGVSQSPRYKVAKRGQDVALRCDPISGHVSLFWYQQALGQGPEFLTYFQNEAQLDKSGLPSDRFFAERPEGSVSTLKIQRTQQEDSAVYLCASSLNRGGTGYEQYFGPGTRLTVT.

This rearrangement joins TRBV7-2 to TRBJ2-7; D is unclear. Trimming took off 1 base at V and 3 bases at J, with 7 bases between the two ends. Germline values: CDR1 SGHTA, CDR2 FQGNSA. This CDR3 comprises 13 residues. The CDR3 region has the DNA TGTGCCAGCAGCTTAGTCTTTGGCTACGAGCAGTACTTC. It specifies CASSLVFGYEQYF.

This chain uses TRBV6-1 with TRBJ2-2, with TRBD1 matching over 9 bases. The CDR3 has 17 residues. V dropped 4 bases and J dropped 4; count of bases not matched to a gene: 10. Germline CDR1 is MNHNS and CDR2 is SASEGT. The CDR3 DNA sequence: TGTGCCAGCAGTGCCGGGACAGGGATTAGTAGCACCGGGGAGCTGTTTTTT. Translation: CASSAGTGISSTGELFF.

The chain couples TRBV14 to TRBJ2-7, with TRBD2 as a possible D gene (5 bases). Germline loops: CDR1 SGHDN, CDR2 FVKESK. The CDR3 covers 13 residues. Trimming took 0 bases from V and 7 from J, leaving 10 bases between them. The CDR3 is CASSQDLGREQYF. The DNA for the CDR3 is TGTGCCAGCAGCCAAGATTTGGGGAGAGAGCAGTACTTC.

This rearrangement joins TRBV27 to TRBJ1-5, with a weak D call TRBD1 (5 bases). Trimming pared 5 bases from V and 2 bases from J, leaving 16 bases between. The CDR3 sequence is 16 residues long. From germline, CDR1 is MNHEY and CDR2 SMNVEV (reference sequence). The chain's CDR3 is CASSTSDRMGNQPQHF. In DNA, the CDR3 is TGTGCCAGCAGTACTTCTGACAGAATGGGCAATCAGCCCCAGCATTTT.

The V and J genes are TRBV2 and TRBJ1-6, with unresolved D. CDR1 SNHLY and CDR2 FYNNEI come from the germline V gene. The CDR3 contains 16 residues. V was clipped by 6 bases and J by 0 bases, with 12 bases between them. CDR3 sequence: CASRPFISSYNSPLHF. In DNA form, the CDR3 reads TGTGCCAGCAGGCCTTTCATTAGCTCCTATAATTCACCCCTCCACTTT.

Here the CDR3 reads CASSHLADTQYF. The CDR3 coding sequence is TGTGCCAGCAGCCACCTAGCAGATACGCAGTATTTT. The chain employs TRBV3-1 (or the pseudogene TRBV3-2) and TRBJ2-3; no definite D call. Trimming removed 3 bases at V and 4 bases at J, with 5 bases between. Germline V CDR1 and CDR2: LGHDT, YNNKEL (reference sequence). CDR3 length: 12 residues.

The CDR3 reads CASSNTASVETQYF. Written as DNA, the CDR3 is TGTGCCAGCAGTAACACGGCTAGCGTCGAGACCCAGTACTTC. This chain connects TRBV27 to TRBJ2-5, with D possibly being TRBD2 (6 bases). V lost 5 bases and J 5 bases, leaving 15 bases between the germline ends. Germline CDR1 reads MNHEY; CDR2 reads SMNVEV (reference sequence). The CDR3 consists of 14 residues.

The chain combines TRBV7-3 with TRBJ2-2; 12 bases map to TRBD2. Germline trimming cut 0 bases from V and 5 bases from J; bases unmatched to any gene: 4. This CDR3 region has 17 residues. CDR1 is SGHTA and CDR2 is FQGTGA in the germline V gene. The CDR3 DNA sequence: TGTGCCAGCAGCTTAACGGGAGGACTAGCGGGGACCGGGGAGCTGTTTTTT. Translated: CASSLTGGLAGTGELFF.

In its sample, this clone was seen a few times. The CDR3 reads CASSLYGQTEVNEQFF. The DNA for the CDR3 is TGTGCCAGCAGTTTATACGGTCAGACGGAGGTCAATGAGCAGTTCTTC. J is TRBJ2-1 and V is TRBV27; maybe TRBD2 (5 bases). This CDR3 is 16 amino acids long. Germline lookup yields CDR1 MNHEY and CDR2 SMNVEV (reference sequence). V lost 1 base to trimming and J lost 6 bases, with 16 bases between them.